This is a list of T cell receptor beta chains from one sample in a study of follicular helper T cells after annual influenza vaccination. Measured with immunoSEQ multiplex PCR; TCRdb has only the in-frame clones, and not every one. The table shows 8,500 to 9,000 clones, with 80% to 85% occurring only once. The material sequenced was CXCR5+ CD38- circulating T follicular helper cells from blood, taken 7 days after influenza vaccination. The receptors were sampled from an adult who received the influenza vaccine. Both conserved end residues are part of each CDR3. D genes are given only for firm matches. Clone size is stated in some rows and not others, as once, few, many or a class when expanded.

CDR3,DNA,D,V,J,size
CASSFWGEQFF,TGTGCCAGCAGTTTCTGGGGTGAGCAGTTCTTC,.,TRBV28,TRBJ2-1,.
CASTPHSGVQGITVYGYTF,TGTGCCAGTACCCCACACTCGGGGGTACAGGGGATAACCGTCTATGGCTACACCTTC,TRBD1,TRBV19,TRBJ1-2,.
CASSLGLLGLAKNIQYF,TGCGCCAGCAGCTTGGGCCTCCTTGGCCTCGCCAAAAACATTCAGTACTTC,.,TRBV5-1,TRBJ2-4,.
CASSLAGGGSYTF,TGTGCCAGCAGTTTGGCTGGGGGGGGGAGCTACACCTTC,.,TRBV28,TRBJ1-2,.
CASRGQFNQPQHF,TGTGCCAGCAGGGGACAGTTCAATCAGCCCCAGCATTTT,TRBD1,TRBV2,TRBJ1-5,.
CASSYRDRGTEAFF,TGCGCCAGCAGTTACCGGGACAGGGGCACTGAAGCTTTCTTT,TRBD1,TRBV5-1,TRBJ1-1,.
CASSSDPSGTYEQYF,TGTGCCAGCAGCTCAGATCCCTCTGGCACCTACGAGCAGTACTTC,.,TRBV7-2,TRBJ2-7,.
CASSLTGQGYEQYF,TGCGCCAGCAGCTTGACCGGACAGGGTTACGAGCAGTACTTC,TRBD1,TRBV5-1,TRBJ2-7,.
CASSETGRNTEAFF,TGTGCCAGCAGCGAGACAGGACGAAACACTGAAGCTTTCTTT,.,TRBV5-6,TRBJ1-1,.
CASSLGKRGWYTQYF,TGTGCCAGCAGCTTGGGGAAGCGGGGCTGGTATACGCAGTATTTT,TRBD2,TRBV5-6,TRBJ2-3,.
CASSRGNLNTEAFF,TGTGCCAGTAGTAGAGGTAACCTGAACACTGAAGCTTTCTTT,.,TRBV19,TRBJ1-1,.
CASSLTETQYF,TGTGCCAGCAGCTTGACGGAGACCCAGTACTTC,.,TRBV11-1,TRBJ2-5,.
CASSPTERGKAFF,TGTGCCAGCTCACCCACGGAACGGGGAAAAGCTTTCTTT,.,TRBV18,TRBJ1-1,few
CASSAGQGKRPQHF,TGTGCCAGTAGTGCCGGACAGGGGAAAAGGCCCCAGCATTTT,TRBD1,TRBV19,TRBJ1-5,.
CASIMDGRTSGEQFF,TGTGCCAGTATTATGGACGGTCGGACTAGCGGGGAGCAGTTCTTC,TRBD2,TRBV19,TRBJ2-1,.
CASSGQWGLNTEAFF,TGTGCCAGCAGCGGTCAGTGGGGGCTGAACACTGAAGCTTTCTTT,.,TRBV5-8,TRBJ1-1,.
CASRGGISTDTQYF,TGCGCCAGCAGGGGGGGGATAAGCACAGATACGCAGTATTTT,TRBD2,TRBV10-2,TRBJ2-3,once
CASSKGLTQSNYGYTF,TGTGCCAGCAGTAAGGGGCTCACCCAATCTAACTATGGCTACACCTTC,.,TRBV2,TRBJ1-2,.
CATSWGRGTEAFF,TGTGCCACCAGTTGGGGGCGCGGCACTGAAGCTTTCTTT,.,TRBV15,TRBJ1-1,.